Each of the 28 T cell receptor beta chains below was sequenced from the same sample in a study of vaccination and CD4 T cells after COVID-19 (dated by TCRdb to the early 2020s). Libraries were constructed by PCR. Sequencing used an Illumina iSeq 100. DNA from cultured CD4+ T cells was subjected to TCR sequencing with the Oncomine TCR Beta short-read assay at the Johns Hopkins FTIC core. The raw public reads went through TCRdb reprocessing: fastp at Q25, MiXCR clone calling, in-frame beta chains kept. Each entry is one CDR3 protein sequence, shown with its most common DNA and genes. The sample table lists 15,000 to 20,000 distinct CDR3 sequences, approximately 45% of them with a count of one. The top ten hold approximately 7% of the sample. The antigens these receptors bind are not known. The treatment or condition label of this sample denotes: roughly 11-day PBMC culture with coronavirus spike peptide pools or control peptides (ViraFEST assay).

The sample consisted of CD4+ T cells from blood, cultured in vitro, taken after SARS-CoV-2 vaccination. Receptors originate from a human donor who had recovered from COVID-19.

This clonotype was seen only a few times. The genes are TRBV24-1 and TRBJ2-5, with a tentative D call TRBD2 (6 bases). Germline V lookup: CDR1 KGHDR, CDR2 SFDVKD. There are 15 residues in the CDR3. The ends were cut back, 4 bases at V and 1 base at J, with 12 bases in the middle. In DNA form, the CDR3 reads TGTGCCACCAGTGACCCCCGACTAGTCCAAGAGACCCAGTACTTC. Translating it yields CATSDPRLVQETQYF.

V and J are TRBV6-5 and TRBJ1-5; a weak D match, TRBD1 (5 bases). In germline, CDR1 is MNHEY, CDR2 SVGAGI. Trimming pared 2 bases from V and 1 base from J, leaving 18 bases between. The CDR3 extends over 18 amino acids. CDR3 residues: CASSYPDKGKGSNQPQHF. CDR3 DNA: TGTGCCAGCAGTTACCCGGACAAGGGGAAGGGGAGCAATCAGCCCCAGCATTTT.

This clonotype was detected only a few times. The genes are TRBV6-1 and TRBJ1-5; possible D gene TRBD1, 5 bases. Between the trimmed V and J ends, which lost 6 bases and 9 bases, there was a span of 18 bases. Germline assignment: CDR1 MNHNS and CDR2 SASEGT. The CDR3 contains 14 residues. The CDR3 DNA reads as TGTGCCAGCAGACACTTGAACGGGGGGGTGCCCCAGCATTTT. Amino acid sequence: CASRHLNGGVPQHF.

Judged by abundance, this clonotype is medium-sized (0.01 to 0.1%). CDR3 sequence (DNA): TGTGCCAGCAGCTTAGCCATAGGACTAGCGGGAGGGCCGGAAGATACGCAGTATTTT. Its protein is CASSLAIGLAGGPEDTQYF. The chain combines TRBV7-6 with TRBJ2-3; TRBD2 matches at 15 bases. The CDR3 runs 19 residues. V was clipped by 0 bases and J by 5 bases; unmatched bases: 9. The germline V gene encodes CDR1 SGHVS and CDR2 FNYEAQ. Drawing the rest from reference TRBV7-6 and TRBJ2-3, the complete variable domain is GAGVSQSPRYKVTKRGQDVALRCDPISGHVSLYWYRQALGQGPEFLTYFNYEAQQDKSGLPNDRFSAERPEGSISTLTIQRTEQRDSAMYRCASSLAIGLAGGPEDTQYFGPGTRLTVL.

This clonotype appeared a few times. The chain joins TRBV6-1 to TRBJ2-7; 8 nucleotides align to TRBD1. Trimming removed 7 bases from V and 0 bases from J; junction bases left unmatched: 8. Germline CDR1 reads MNHNS; CDR2 reads SASEGT. The CDR3 consists of 15 residues. The chain's CDR3 is CASTPGQASSYEQYF. As DNA, the CDR3 is TGTGCCAGCACCCCGGGACAGGCGAGCTCCTACGAGCAGTACTTC.

The J gene is TRBJ2-3, the V gene TRBV28; D ambiguous. This CDR3 region has 13 residues. Germline V gene data show CDR1 as MDHEN and CDR2 as SYDVKM. Deletions cut 4 bases from V and 7 bases from J, with 12 bases between. The CDR3 sequence: CASSSHDLNTQYF. For the CDR3, the DNA is TGTGCCAGCAGTTCACACGACCTGAATACGCAGTATTTT. The variable domain in full, with the rest retrieved from reference TRBV28 and TRBJ2-3, is DVKVTQSSRYLVKRTGEKVFLECVQDMDHENMFWYRQDPGLGLRLIYFSYDVKMKEKGDIPEGYSVSREKKERFSLILESASTNQTSMYLCASSSHDLNTQYFGPGTRLTVL.

The rearrangement links TRBV28 to TRBJ1-2; 9 nucleotides align to TRBD1. Germline lookup yields CDR1 MDHEN and CDR2 SYDVKM. The CDR3 has 13 residues. The trim removed 5 bases at V and 8 bases at J, leaving 6 bases unmatched. CDR3 DNA sequence: TGTGCCAGCAGTCGGGACAGGGCTCTCGGCTACACCTTC. Translation: CASSRDRALGYTF.

This clonotype is categorized as medium-sized (0.01 to 0.1%). V and J are TRBV11-2 and TRBJ2-7; 11 nucleotides line up with TRBD2. This CDR3 comprises 20 residues. The ends lost 4 bases at V and 0 bases at J; junction bases unmatched: 17. Germline loops: CDR1 SGHAT, CDR2 FQNNGV. The CDR3 DNA sequence: TGTGCCAGCAGCTCTTCGAATAGCGGGAGGGCCACAAGGAGCTCCTACGAGCAGTACTTC. Its protein is CASSSSNSGRATRSSYEQYF. Filled out from reference TRBV11-2 and TRBJ2-7, the complete variable domain reads EAGVAQSPRYKIIEKRQSVAFWCNPISGHATLYWYQQILGQGPKLLIQFQNNGVVDDSQLPKDRFSAERLKGVDSTLKIQPAKLEDSAVYLCASSSSNSGRATRSSYEQYFGPGTRLTVT.

V is TRBV3-1 and J is TRBJ1-1; the match to TRBD1 covers 7 bases. Germline V gene sequence: CDR1 LGHDT, CDR2 YNNKEL (reference sequence). The CDR3 covers 12 residues. The junction had 3 bases not matched to a gene; V was cut back by 4 bases and J by 7 bases. The CDR3 loop is CASSLHRGEAFF. Written as DNA, the CDR3 is TGTGCCAGCAGCCTGCACAGGGGTGAAGCTTTCTTT.

This clonotype has more than one count but fewer than ten. The chain combines TRBV7-9 with TRBJ2-3; the D gene is possibly TRBD2 (6 bases). V shed 5 bases and J shed 0 bases, with 9 bases lying between them. The CDR3 has 14 residues. Germline V CDR1 and CDR2: SEHNR, FQNEAQ (reference sequence). The CDR3 DNA reads TGTGCCAGCAGCCCCAGCGGGAGCACAGATACGCAGTATTTT. Its translation: CASSPSGSTDTQYF.

Written as DNA, the CDR3 is TGTGCCACCCAGATGTACAGCAATCAGCCCCAGCATTTT. The encoded protein is CATQMYSNQPQHF. The genes are TRBV6-2 or TRBV6-3 and TRBJ1-5; D not resolved. Germline values: CDR1 MNHEY, CDR2 SVGEGT. The CDR3 is made up of 13 amino acids. V was cut by 10 bases and J by 1 base, with 11 bases left in between.

J is TRBJ2-2 and V is TRBV12-3 or TRBV12-4; 8 nucleotides match TRBD2. This CDR3 contains 17 residues. The J segment lost 4 bases and the V segment lost 5 bases, leaving 12 bases of the junction unmatched. The chain's CDR3 is CASSPTGGEGITGELFF. In DNA form, the CDR3 reads TGTGCCAGCAGTCCGACGGGGGGGGAGGGCATCACCGGGGAGCTGTTTTTT.

J is TRBJ2-1 and V is TRBV28; TRBD2 matches 14 bases. With V trimmed by 5 bases and J by 5 bases, 5 bases remained unmatched. The CDR3 sequence is 16 residues long. Germline V gene data show CDR1 as MDHEN and CDR2 as SYDVKM. The CDR3 sequence: CASSPTSGRDHNEQFF. CDR3 nucleotides: TGTGCCAGCAGTCCGACTAGCGGGAGGGACCACAATGAGCAGTTCTTC.

The chain is built from TRBV5-1 and TRBJ2-5; 9 positions match TRBD1. The germline CDR1 and CDR2 sequences are SGHRS and YFSETQ. V lost 4 bases and J lost 1; bases outside the gene matches: 5. CDR3 length equals 15 residues. The chain's CDR3 is CASSPMGQGQETQYF. CDR3 in DNA: TGCGCCAGCAGCCCCATGGGACAGGGCCAAGAGACCCAGTACTTC. Full variable domain (outside the CDR3, taken from reference TRBV5-1 and TRBJ2-5): KAGVTQTPRYLIKTRGQQVTLSCSPISGHRSVSWYQQTPGQGLQFLFEYFSETQRNKGNFPGRFSGRQFSNSRSEMNVSTLELGDSALYLCASSPMGQGQETQYFGPGTRLLVL.

This clonotype was picked up a small number of times. The V and J genes are TRBV6-5 and TRBJ1-1; D call uncertain. Trimming removed 3 bases from V and 2 bases from J, with 4 bases in between. The germline CDR1 and CDR2 sequences are MNHEY and SVGAGI. CDR3 length: 12 amino acids. CDR3 DNA: TGTGCCAGCAGTTATAAAAACACTGAAGCTTTCTTT. Translating it yields CASSYKNTEAFF.

This clonotype was detected only a few times. The CDR3 sequence: CASSWAGRDTQYF. Written as DNA, the CDR3 is TGTGCCAGCAGCTGGGCCGGGAGGGATACGCAGTATTTT. The V gene is TRBV7-2, the J gene TRBJ2-3, with 7 bases that match TRBD2. Per germline, CDR1 SGHTA and CDR2 FQGNSA. The CDR3 runs 13 residues. V shed 4 bases, J shed 6 bases, and the junction held 4 bases outside the gene matches.

The genes are TRBV4-2 and TRBJ2-5; D is perhaps TRBD1 or TRBD2 (6 bases each). Germline assignment: CDR1 LGHNA and CDR2 YNFKEQ. This CDR3 region has 17 residues. Trimming pared 0 bases from V and 3 bases from J, leaving 17 bases between. The CDR3 DNA follows: TGTGCCAGCAGCCAAGAGGGAACCGTGAGGGGGGAAGAGACCCAGTACTTC. Its protein product is CASSQEGTVRGEETQYF.

This rearrangement joins TRBV7-9 to TRBJ1-6; TRBD1 agrees at 10 bases. This CDR3 comprises 15 residues. Germline loops: CDR1 SEHNR, CDR2 FQNEAQ (reference sequence). V was pared by 6 bases and J by 9 bases, with 8 bases of the junction left unmatched. The CDR3 nucleotides are TGTGCCAGCAGTTATGGACAGGGGGGAAGTTCACCCCTCCACTTT. This translates into CASSYGQGGSSPLHF.

V gene TRBV20-1 combines with J gene TRBJ1-5; perhaps TRBD1 as D (6 bases). The CDR3 consists of 16 residues. The V end lost 5 bases, the J end lost 2 bases, and 19 bases lay between the germline ends. Germline V gene sequence: CDR1 DFQATT, CDR2 SNEGSKA (reference sequence). CDR3 region: CSAGPATGRGNQPQHF. CDR3 in DNA: TGCAGTGCTGGACCCGCTACAGGGCGTGGCAATCAGCCCCAGCATTTT.

V gene TRBV7-9 combines with J gene TRBJ2-7; D not resolved. V lost 1 base and J 5 bases, leaving 15 bases between the germline ends. This CDR3 spans 15 amino acids. Germline CDR1 reads SEHNR; CDR2 reads FQNEAQ (reference sequence). CDR3 residues: CASSLEPVISHEQYF. CDR3 bases: TGTGCCAGCAGCTTAGAACCAGTAATATCCCACGAGCAGTACTTC.

The chain has TRBV6-1 and TRBJ2-5; D is uncertain. In germline, CDR1 is MNHNS, CDR2 SASEGT. This CDR3 region has 12 residues. Trimming removed 2 bases at V and 4 bases at J, with 5 bases between. The CDR3 nucleotides are TGTGCCAGCAGTGAAATGGGAGAGACCCAGTACTTC. Translating it yields CASSEMGETQYF.

This clonotype was found a few times. The chain links TRBV6-4 to TRBJ1-2; a possible D gene is TRBD1 (6 bases). CDR3 length: 15 residues. V was pared by 10 bases and J by 5 bases, with 23 bases between. Germline V lookup: CDR1 MRHNA, CDR2 SNTAGT. This CDR3 reads CAKPSFTGKGYGYTF. In nucleotides, the CDR3 is TGTGCCAAGCCATCATTTACAGGGAAGGGATATGGCTACACCTTC.

This clonotype was counted a few times. V and J are TRBV28 and TRBJ1-2; no clear D. With 5 bases removed from V and 4 bases from J, the gap between germline ends came to 11 bases. The V gene's germline CDR1 is MDHEN and CDR2 SYDVKM. There are 13 residues in the CDR3. This chain's CDR3 is CASSMGVGYGYTF. For the CDR3, the DNA is TGTGCCAGCAGTATGGGAGTCGGCTATGGCTACACCTTC.

This clonotype appeared a few times. The rearrangement joins TRBV28 to TRBJ2-7; 8 nucleotides agree with TRBD1. Losses at the gene ends were 4 bases for V and 5 bases for J; bases not matched to a gene: 7. The CDR3 runs to 14 residues. The germline CDR1 and CDR2 sequences are MDHEN and SYDVKM. The CDR3 protein is CASSSTRTGNEQYF. CDR3 nucleotide sequence: TGTGCCAGCAGTTCCACTCGGACAGGGAACGAGCAGTACTTC.

The chain recombines TRBV11-2 with TRBJ2-5, with D uncertain. V gave up 3 bases and J gave up 2 bases, with 10 bases separating them. Germline-derived CDR1 and CDR2 are SGHAT and FQNNGV. The CDR3 is 14 residues long. The CDR3 sequence is CASSFQRIQETQYF. The DNA for the CDR3 is TGTGCCAGCAGCTTCCAAAGAATACAAGAGACCCAGTACTTC.

V usage is TRBV6-2 or TRBV6-3 and J usage is TRBJ2-7; the D gene is possibly TRBD1 (6 bases). CDR3 size: 14 residues. Germline CDR1 MNHEY, CDR2 SVGEGT. With 0 bases removed from V and 9 bases from J, the gap between germline ends came to 15 bases. CDR3 residues: CASSYSSTGNRQYF. The CDR3 DNA reads as TGTGCCAGCAGTTACTCGAGCACAGGGAACCGGCAGTACTTC.

This clonotype was seen more than once but under ten times. This rearrangement joins TRBV7-6 to TRBJ2-5; 9 bases are shared with TRBD2. Germline V lookup: CDR1 SGHVS, CDR2 FNYEAQ. The CDR3 is 18 residues long. Trimming took 5 bases from V and 0 from J; bases not matched to a gene: 13. The CDR3 DNA sequence: TGTGCCAGCAGCCCTCAACCCGGGGCTAGCGGGAACCAAGAGACCCAGTACTTC. This gives the protein CASSPQPGASGNQETQYF.

The rearrangement joins TRBV5-1 to TRBJ2-3; 7 bases align to TRBD1. The CDR3 has 14 residues. Unmatched junction bases numbered 4, after V lost 4 bases and J lost 2 bases. Germline V gene lookup returns CDR1 SGHRS and CDR2 YFSETQ. CDR3 sequence reads: CASSQGGITDTQYF. DNA of the CDR3: TGCGCCAGCAGCCAAGGGGGCATCACAGATACGCAGTATTTT.